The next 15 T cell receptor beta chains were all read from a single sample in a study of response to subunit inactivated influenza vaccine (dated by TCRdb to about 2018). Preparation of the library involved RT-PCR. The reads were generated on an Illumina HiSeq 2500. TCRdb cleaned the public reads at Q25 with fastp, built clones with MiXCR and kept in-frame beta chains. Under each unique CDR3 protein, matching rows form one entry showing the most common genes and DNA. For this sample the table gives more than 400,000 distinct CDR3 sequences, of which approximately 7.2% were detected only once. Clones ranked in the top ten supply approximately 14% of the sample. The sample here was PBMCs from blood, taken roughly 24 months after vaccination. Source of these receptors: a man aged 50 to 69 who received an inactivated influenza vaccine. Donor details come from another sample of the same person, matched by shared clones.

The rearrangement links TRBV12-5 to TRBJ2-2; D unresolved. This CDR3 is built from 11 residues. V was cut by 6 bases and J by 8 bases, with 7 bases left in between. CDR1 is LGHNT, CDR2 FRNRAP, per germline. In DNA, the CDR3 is TGTGCTAGTGGCACCATAGGGGAGCTGTTTTTT. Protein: CASGTIGELFF.

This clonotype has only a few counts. CDR3 in amino acids: CASSGGWGNTGELFF. CDR3 DNA sequence: TGCGCCAGCAGCGGAGGTTGGGGTAACACCGGGGAGCTGTTTTTT. J is TRBJ2-2 and V is TRBV10-1, with D maybe TRBD2 (5 bases). This CDR3 has 15 residues. V was clipped by 6 bases and J by 2 bases, with 13 bases between them. Germline V gene data show CDR1 as WNHNN and CDR2 as SYGVQD (reference sequence).

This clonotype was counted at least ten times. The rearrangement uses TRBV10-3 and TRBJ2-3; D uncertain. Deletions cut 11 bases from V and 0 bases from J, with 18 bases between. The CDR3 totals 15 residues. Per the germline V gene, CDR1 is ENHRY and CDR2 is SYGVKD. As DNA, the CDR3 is TGTGCCCACAGAGGTGGCGGTTCTAGCACAGATACGCAGTATTTT. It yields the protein CAHRGGGSSTDTQYF.

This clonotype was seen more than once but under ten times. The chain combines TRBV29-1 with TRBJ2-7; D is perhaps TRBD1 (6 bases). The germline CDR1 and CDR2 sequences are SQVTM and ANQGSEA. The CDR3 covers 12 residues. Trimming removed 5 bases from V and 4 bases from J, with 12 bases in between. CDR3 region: CSVSGTRYEQYF. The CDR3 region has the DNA TGCAGCGTTTCCGGGACAAGATACGAGCAGTACTTC.

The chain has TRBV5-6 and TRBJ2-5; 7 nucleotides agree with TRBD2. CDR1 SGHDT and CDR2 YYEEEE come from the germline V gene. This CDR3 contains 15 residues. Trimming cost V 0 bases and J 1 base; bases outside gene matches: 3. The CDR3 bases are TGTGCCAGCAGCTTGGCCCTAGCGGTCCAAGAGACCCAGTACTTC. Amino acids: CASSLALAVQETQYF.

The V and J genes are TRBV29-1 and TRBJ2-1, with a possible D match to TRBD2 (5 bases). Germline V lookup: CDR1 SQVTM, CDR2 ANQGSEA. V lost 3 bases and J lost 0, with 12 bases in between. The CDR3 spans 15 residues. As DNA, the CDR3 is TGCAGCGTTGAGTGGCGGGTTCGCTCCTACAATGAGCAGTTCTTC. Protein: CSVEWRVRSYNEQFF.

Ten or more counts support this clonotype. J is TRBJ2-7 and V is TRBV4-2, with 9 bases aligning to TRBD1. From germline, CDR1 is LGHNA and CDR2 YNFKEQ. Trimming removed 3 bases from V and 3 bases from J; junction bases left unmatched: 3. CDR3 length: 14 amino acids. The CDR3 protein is CASSQPGQGYEQYF. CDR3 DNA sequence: TGTGCCAGCAGCCAGCCGGGACAGGGCTACGAGCAGTACTTC.

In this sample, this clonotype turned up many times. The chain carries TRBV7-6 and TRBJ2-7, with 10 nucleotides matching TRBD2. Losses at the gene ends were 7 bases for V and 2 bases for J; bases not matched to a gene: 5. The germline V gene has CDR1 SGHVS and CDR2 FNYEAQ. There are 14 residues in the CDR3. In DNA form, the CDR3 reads TGTGCCAGCACCAAACTAGCGGGGCCCTACGAGCAGTACTTC. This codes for CASTKLAGPYEQYF.

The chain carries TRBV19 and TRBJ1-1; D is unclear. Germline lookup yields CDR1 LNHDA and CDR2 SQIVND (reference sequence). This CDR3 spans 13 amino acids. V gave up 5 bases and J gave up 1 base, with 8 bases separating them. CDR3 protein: CASSLWPNTEAFF. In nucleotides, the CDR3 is TGTGCCAGTAGTTTGTGGCCGAACACTGAAGCTTTCTTT.

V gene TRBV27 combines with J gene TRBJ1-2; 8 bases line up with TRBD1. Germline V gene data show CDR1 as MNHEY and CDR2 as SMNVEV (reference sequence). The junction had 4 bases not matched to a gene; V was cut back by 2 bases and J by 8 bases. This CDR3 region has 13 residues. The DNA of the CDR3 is TGTGCCAGCAGTTTAGTGCAGGGGGCAGGCTACACCTTC. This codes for CASSLVQGAGYTF.

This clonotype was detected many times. The CDR3 nucleotides read TGTGCCACAAGCGGCGGGAGGCACACAGATACGCAGTATTTT. Its translation: CATSGGRHTDTQYF. V is TRBV6-2 or TRBV6-3 and J is TRBJ2-3; 8 nucleotides align to TRBD2. The junction had 8 bases not matched to a gene; V was cut back by 10 bases and J by 2 bases. The CDR3 is 14 residues long. The V gene's germline CDR1 is MNHEY and CDR2 SVGEGT.

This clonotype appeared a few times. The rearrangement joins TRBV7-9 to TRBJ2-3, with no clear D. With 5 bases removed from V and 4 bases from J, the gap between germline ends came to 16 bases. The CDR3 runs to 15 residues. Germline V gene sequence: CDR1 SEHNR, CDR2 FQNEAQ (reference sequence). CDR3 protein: CASSQRFGQADTQYF. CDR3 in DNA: TGTGCCAGCAGCCAGCGATTCGGTCAGGCAGATACGCAGTATTTT.

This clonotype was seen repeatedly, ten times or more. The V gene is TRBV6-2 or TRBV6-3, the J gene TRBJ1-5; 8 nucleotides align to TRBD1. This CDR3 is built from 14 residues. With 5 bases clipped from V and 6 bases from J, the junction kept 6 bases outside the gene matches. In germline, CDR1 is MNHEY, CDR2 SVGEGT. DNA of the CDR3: TGTGCCAGCAGTACCGGACAGGGACTTCAGCCCCAGCATTTT. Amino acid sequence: CASSTGQGLQPQHF.

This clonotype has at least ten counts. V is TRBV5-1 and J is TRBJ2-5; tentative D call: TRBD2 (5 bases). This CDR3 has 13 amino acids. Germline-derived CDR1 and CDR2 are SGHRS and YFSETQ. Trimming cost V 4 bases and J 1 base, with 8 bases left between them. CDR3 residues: CASSRGVQETQYF. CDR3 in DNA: TGCGCCAGCAGCCGGGGTGTCCAAGAGACCCAGTACTTC. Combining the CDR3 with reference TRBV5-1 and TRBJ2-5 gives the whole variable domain KAGVTQTPRYLIKTRGQQVTLSCSPISGHRSVSWYQQTPGQGLQFLFEYFSETQRNKGNFPGRFSGRQFSNSRSEMNVSTLELGDSALYLCASSRGVQETQYFGPGTRLLVL.

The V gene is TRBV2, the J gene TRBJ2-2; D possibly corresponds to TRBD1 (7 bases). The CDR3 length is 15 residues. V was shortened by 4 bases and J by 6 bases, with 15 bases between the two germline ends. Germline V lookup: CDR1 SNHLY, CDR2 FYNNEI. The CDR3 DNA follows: TGTGCCAGCAGTGCGACAGGGAGGCGTCCCGGGGAGCTGTTTTTT. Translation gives CASSATGRRPGELFF.